The rows below give T cell receptor beta chains drawn from one sample of a study of cytomegalovirus exposure and HLA in healthy donors. Assay used: immunoSEQ multiplex PCR; TCRdb lists only in-frame clones, some missing. The sample lists about 94,000 clones, around 69% occurring once. Input material: PBMCs. These receptors were collected from a man aged 25-40 years in good health and CMV-seronegative. Each CDR3 is given with its conserved first and last residue. D genes are given only for firm matches.

v_gene	d_gene	j_gene	CDR3aa	CDR3nt
TRBV5-1	-	TRBJ2-1	CASSLDSNNEQFF	TGCGCCAGCAGCCTGGACTCCAACAATGAGCAGTTCTTC
TRBV16	-	TRBJ2-7	CASSLVQVSYEQYF	TGTGCCAGCAGCCTGGTACAGGTTTCCTACGAGCAGTACTTC
TRBV11-2	-	TRBJ2-7	CASRTSYEQYF	TGTGCCAGCAGAACATCCTACGAGCAGTACTTC
TRBV4-1	-	TRBJ2-3	CATRDTFTDTQYF	TGCGCCACCCGTGACACCTTCACAGATACGCAGTATTTT
TRBV9	TRBD1	TRBJ2-7	CARARDSYEQYF	TGTGCCCGCGCCCGGGACAGCTACGAGCAGTACTTC
TRBV2	-	TRBJ1-5	CASSLTGGSNQPQHF	TGTGCCAGCAGCTTGACCGGGGGTAGCAATCAGCCCCAGCATTTT
TRBV9	TRBD2	TRBJ2-2	CASSVVSSGSLGELFF	TGTGCCAGCAGCGTAGTTTCTAGCGGGAGTCTCGGGGAGCTGTTTTTT
TRBV15	TRBD1	TRBJ2-1	CATSRGQGFNEQFF	TGTGCCACCAGCAGGGGACAGGGGTTCAATGAGCAGTTCTTC
TRBV12-5	-	TRBJ2-2	CASGKQAYTGELFF	TGTGCTAGTGGTAAACAGGCTTACACCGGGGAGCTGTTTTTT
TRBV11-3	-	TRBJ2-3	CASSLDTDTDTQYF	TGTGCCAGCAGCTTAGACACAGACACAGATACGCAGTATTTT